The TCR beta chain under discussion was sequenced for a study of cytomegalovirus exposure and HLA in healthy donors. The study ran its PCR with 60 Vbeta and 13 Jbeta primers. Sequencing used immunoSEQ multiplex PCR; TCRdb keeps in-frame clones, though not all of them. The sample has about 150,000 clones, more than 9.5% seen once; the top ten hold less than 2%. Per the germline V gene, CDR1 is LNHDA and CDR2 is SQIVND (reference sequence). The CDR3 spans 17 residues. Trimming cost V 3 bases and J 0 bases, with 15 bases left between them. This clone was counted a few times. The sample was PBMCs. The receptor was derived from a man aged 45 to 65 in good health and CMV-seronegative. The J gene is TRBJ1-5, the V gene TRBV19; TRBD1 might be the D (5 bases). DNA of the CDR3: TGTGCCAGTAGTATCAAGGTGGGGGGAATTAGCAATCAGCCCCAGCATTTT. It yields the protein CASSIKVGGISNQPQHF. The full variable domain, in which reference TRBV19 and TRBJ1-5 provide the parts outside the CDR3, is DGGITQSPKYLFRKEGQNVTLSCEQNLNHDAMYWYRQDPGQGLRLIYYSQIVNDFQKGDIAEGYSVSREKKESFPLTVTSAQKNPTAFYLCASSIKVGGISNQPQHFGDGTRLSIL.